This T cell receptor beta chain was recovered during a study of blood T cell repertoires in COVID-19. Data came from immunoSEQ multiplex PCR; TCRdb stores just in-frame clones and leaves some out. The table records 80,000 to 100,000 clones, roughly 90% of them present only once. Germline CDR1 is SGHVS and CDR2 is FQNEAQ. J gave up 6 bases and V 5 bases, and 6 bases lay outside the gene matches. This CDR3 comprises 13 residues. The sample comprised peripheral blood. The sequence derives from a human donor with active COVID-19. The donor label of this sample is uncertain. This chain links TRBV7-8 with TRBJ2-7, with 8 bases aligning to TRBD2. As DNA, the CDR3 is TGTGCCAGCAGCGGGCGGGGGGCGTCCGAGCAGTACTTC. Translated: CASSGRGASEQYF.